This T cell receptor (beta chain) is drawn from a study of T cell changes during pregnancy in multiple sclerosis. Generated by immunoSEQ multiplex PCR, the TCRdb table keeps only in-frame clones and is missing some. The sample has about 59,000 clones, 90% to 95% seen once. Germline V gene data show CDR1 as MNHEY and CDR2 as SMNVEV (reference sequence). Trimming at V came to 5 bases and at J to 6 bases, leaving 3 bases not matched to a gene. The CDR3 is made up of 13 amino acids. Sequencing used peripheral blood, obtained before pregnancy. The gene calls are TRBV27 and TRBJ2-2, with TRBD1 matching 7 bases. This sequence originates from a female donor with multiple sclerosis, enrolled in a pregnancy study. CDR3 sequence (DNA): TGTGCCAGCAGTACCCAGGGGGCCGGGGAGCTGTTTTTT. Protein product: CASSTQGAGELFF.